This entry lists 29 T cell receptor beta chains sequenced from one sample in a study of blood T cell repertoires in COVID-19. Generated by immunoSEQ multiplex PCR, the TCRdb table keeps only in-frame clones and is missing some. The sample lists approximately 360,000 clones; around 90% were seen once. Input material: peripheral blood. The receptors derive from a man aged 18 to 30 with active or convalescent COVID-19.

This chain connects TRBV18 to TRBJ1-4; D ambiguous. Trimming stripped 3 bases from V and 0 bases from J, with 8 bases between. The germline CDR1 and CDR2 sequences are KGHSH and LQKENI. This CDR3 has 15 amino acids. The CDR3 DNA sequence: TGTGCCAGCTCACCGTCTGTTGCAACTAATGAAAAACTGTTTTTT. Translated, it gives CASSPSVATNEKLFF.

The rearrangement uses TRBV11-2 and TRBJ1-2; TRBD1 aligns across 9 bases. V gave up 2 bases and J gave up 6 bases; unmatched junction bases: 10. Germline values: CDR1 SGHAT, CDR2 FQNNGV. This CDR3 region has 16 residues. CDR3 DNA: TGTGCCAGCAGCTTAAGAGGACAGGGGTTCGGGCATGGCTACACCTTC. It is translated as CASSLRGQGFGHGYTF.

The chain combines TRBV12-3 or TRBV12-4 with TRBJ1-1; D possibly corresponds to TRBD1 (5 bases). V lost 7 bases to trimming and J lost 4 bases, with 13 bases between them. There are 13 residues in the CDR3. CDR3 protein: CASTYGAFTEAFF. The CDR3, as DNA: TGTGCCAGCACTTATGGGGCGTTCACTGAAGCTTTCTTT.

The chain uses TRBV29-1 and TRBJ1-1; the D gene is possibly TRBD1 (6 bases). The CDR3 spans 13 residues. CDR1 SQVTM and CDR2 ANQGSEA come from the germline V gene. The V end lost 6 bases, the J end lost 3 bases, and 14 bases lay between the germline ends. CDR3 protein: CSVDKGGDTEAFF. The CDR3, as DNA: TGCAGCGTGGATAAGGGGGGGGACACTGAAGCTTTCTTT.

The chain couples TRBV19 to TRBJ2-3; 7 bases map to TRBD2. Germline assignment: CDR1 LNHDA and CDR2 SQIVND (reference sequence). The ends lost 1 base at V and 6 bases at J; junction bases unmatched: 7. This CDR3 has 15 amino acids. CDR3 protein: CASSIAGTKGDTQYF. The CDR3 nucleotides read TGTGCCAGTAGTATAGCCGGGACTAAGGGGGATACGCAGTATTTT.

The V gene is TRBV9, the J gene TRBJ2-3, with TRBD1 as a possible D gene (5 bases). CDR3 size: 15 residues. Trimming stripped 3 bases from V and 1 base from J, with 12 bases between. Germline loops: CDR1 SGDLS, CDR2 YYNGEE. The chain's CDR3 is CASSGGTFGTDTQYF. CDR3 sequence (DNA): TGTGCCAGCAGCGGGGGCACCTTTGGCACAGATACGCAGTATTTT. Looking up the rest from reference TRBV9 and TRBJ2-3 gives the full variable domain: DSGVTQTPKHLITATGQRVTLRCSPRSGDLSVYWYQQSLDQGLQFLIQYYNGEERAKGNILERFSAQQFPDLHSELNLSSLELGDSALYFCASSGGTFGTDTQYFGPGTRLTVL.

The chain's CDR3 is CARSLGPGGFGNTIYF. The CDR3 DNA reads as TGTGCCAGAAGCTTGGGGCCTGGGGGGTTCGGAAACACCATATATTTT. This chain joins TRBV5-3 and TRBJ1-3; a possible D gene is TRBD1 (5 bases). TRBV5-3 is classed as an ORF, of uncertain function. This CDR3 is 16 amino acids long. Trimming left V 0 bases short and J 4 bases short, with 14 bases between.

This chain links TRBV7-8 with TRBJ2-7; TRBD1 matches 8 bases. Germline CDR1 is SGHVS and CDR2 is FQNEAQ. Trimming cost V 7 bases and J 3 bases; bases outside gene matches: 20. This CDR3 spans 18 amino acids. The CDR3 DNA follows: TGTGCCAGCAACGGACAGGGTATGGTGGGAACTACGAGCTACGAGCAGTACTTC. This gives the protein CASNGQGMVGTTSYEQYF.

This clone was recorded only once. This chain's CDR3 is CASSLTGRGEQYF. The CDR3 DNA follows: TGTGCCAGCAGCCTGACAGGACGGGGCGAGCAGTACTTC. The rearrangement joins TRBV3-1 (or the pseudogene TRBV3-2) to TRBJ2-7; possibly TRBD1 for D (6 bases). Germline CDR1 and CDR2: LGHDT and YNNKEL (reference sequence). V lost 4 bases to trimming and J lost 6 bases, with 13 bases between them. CDR3 length equals 13 residues.

The V call is TRBV27, the J call TRBJ1-6; TRBD1 is a possible D gene (5 bases). Germline values: CDR1 MNHEY, CDR2 SMNVEV (reference sequence). Between the trimmed V and J ends, which lost 6 bases and 7 bases, there was a span of 7 bases. The CDR3 contains 12 residues. This chain's CDR3 is CASSDRNSPLHF. CDR3 DNA: TGTGCCAGCAGCGACAGAAATTCACCCCTCCACTTT.

As DNA, the CDR3 is TGTGCCAGCAGTTACTCGAGAGGACAGGGGAGGAACATTCAGTACTTC. It yields the protein CASSYSRGQGRNIQYF. The chain links TRBV6-2 or TRBV6-3 to TRBJ2-4; 9 bases match TRBD1. CDR1 is MNHEY, CDR2 SVGEGT, per germline. J was trimmed by 7 bases and V by 0 bases; bases with no gene match: 7. The CDR3 totals 16 residues.

V gene TRBV6-5 combines with J gene TRBJ2-7, with D hard to call. Germline V gene sequence: CDR1 MNHEY, CDR2 SVGAGI. Trimming removed 5 bases at V and 5 bases at J, with 10 bases between. The CDR3 runs 12 residues. CDR3 sequence reads: CASSRGSNEQYF. In nucleotides, the CDR3 is TGTGCCAGCAGTCGAGGATCCAACGAGCAGTACTTC.

This clone has only one observation. This rearrangement joins TRBV10-1 to TRBJ2-5; TRBD1 agrees at 9 bases. CDR1 and CDR2 from the germline V gene are WNHNN and SYGVQD (reference sequence). CDR3 length equals 13 residues. Germline trimming cut 6 bases from V and 5 bases from J; bases unmatched to any gene: 4. The CDR3 sequence is CASRRDREETQYF. The CDR3 DNA follows: TGCGCCAGCAGGCGGGACAGGGAGGAGACCCAGTACTTC.

This clone is a singleton in its sample. The chain recombines TRBV14 with TRBJ1-2; 8 nucleotides align to TRBD1. Germline CDR1 SGHDN, CDR2 FVKESK. V lost 5 bases and J lost 8; bases outside the gene matches: 10. The CDR3 consists of 14 residues. This CDR3 is CASSIGTGLVGYTF. CDR3 coding DNA: TGTGCCAGCAGCATCGGGACAGGCTTAGTAGGCTACACCTTC.

This clone came up a few times. The J gene is TRBJ2-1, the V gene TRBV24-1; D may be TRBD1 (6 bases). Trimming removed 0 bases from V and 8 bases from J, with 13 bases in between. The CDR3 spans 15 residues. The germline V gene encodes CDR1 KGHDR and CDR2 SFDVKD. The CDR3 protein is CATSDLRAGVHEQFF. The DNA of the CDR3 is TGTGCCACCAGTGATTTGCGGGCAGGGGTACATGAGCAGTTCTTC.

The genes are TRBV15 and TRBJ1-5; D is unresolved. Germline CDR1 is LNHNV and CDR2 is YYDKDF (reference sequence). The CDR3 runs to 13 residues. Trimming took off 6 bases at V and 0 bases at J, with 6 bases between the two ends. The CDR3 bases are TGTGCCACCAGTGGCGGTAGCAATCAGCCCCAGCATTTT. Translated: CATSGGSNQPQHF.

The V and J genes are TRBV30 and TRBJ1-6, with no clear D. The germline V and J ends were trimmed by 3 bases and 7 bases, with 7 bases remaining between them. CDR1 and CDR2 from the germline V gene are GTSNPN and SVGIG (reference sequence). The CDR3 contains 12 residues. The CDR3 loop reads CAWRQLNSPLHF. CDR3 DNA sequence: TGTGCCTGGAGACAACTAAATTCACCCCTCCACTTT.

The gene calls are TRBV5-8 and TRBJ2-4, with TRBD2 matching over 13 bases. The CDR3 covers 16 residues. V lost 4 bases to trimming and J lost 7 bases; unmatched junction nucleotides: 8. CDR1 SGHTS and CDR2 YDEGEE come from the germline V gene. The CDR3 sequence is CASSLGLAGARNIQYF. The CDR3 DNA reads as TGTGCCAGCAGCCTAGGACTAGCGGGAGCCCGCAACATTCAGTACTTC.

The chain has TRBV28 and TRBJ1-5; D is ambiguous. This CDR3 is 12 amino acids long. Germline loops: CDR1 MDHEN, CDR2 SYDVKM. Trimming pared 8 bases from V and 7 bases from J, leaving 12 bases between. The CDR3 DNA follows: TGTGCCAGCTATCGGGATGGGCAGCCCCAGCATTTT. It yields the protein CASYRDGQPQHF.

The CDR3 loop is CASSLRGGSGQGNYGYTF. The CDR3 DNA is TGTGCCAGCAGCTTACGTGGCGGGTCGGGACAGGGAAACTATGGCTACACCTTC. This rearrangement joins TRBV7-3 to TRBJ1-2, with TRBD1 matching over 9 bases. The CDR3 consists of 18 residues. V was pared by 2 bases and J by 2 bases, with 12 bases of the junction left unmatched. CDR1 and CDR2 from the germline V gene are SGHTA and FQGTGA. The full variable domain, its missing parts supplied by reference TRBV7-3 and TRBJ1-2, is GAGVSQTPSNKVTEKGKYVELRCDPISGHTALYWYRQSLGQGPEFLIYFQGTGAADDSGLPNDRFFAVRPEGSVSTLKIQRTERGDSAVYLCASSLRGGSGQGNYGYTFGSGTRLTVV.

This clone was found once. The J gene is TRBJ1-4, the V gene TRBV4-2, with 7 bases fitting TRBD1. The CDR3 loop spans 16 amino acids. The V gene's germline CDR1 is LGHNA and CDR2 YNFKEQ. The trim removed 2 bases at V and 1 base at J, leaving 4 bases unmatched. CDR3 sequence (DNA): TGTGCCAGCAGCCAATCTACAGGGGTAACTAATGAAAAACTGTTTTTT. This translates into CASSQSTGVTNEKLFF.

The V and J genes are TRBV28 and TRBJ2-2, with TRBD1 matching over 7 bases. CDR3 size: 16 residues. CDR1 and CDR2 from the germline V gene are MDHEN and SYDVKM. The ends lost 3 bases at V and 0 bases at J; junction bases unmatched: 4. Written as DNA, the CDR3 is TGTGCCAGCAGTTTCGGGGACAGACCGAACACCGGGGAGCTGTTTTTT. It translates to CASSFGDRPNTGELFF.

The V call is TRBV3-1 (or the pseudogene TRBV3-2), the J call TRBJ1-5; 8 bases match TRBD1. The CDR3 extends over 15 amino acids. Germline V lookup: CDR1 LGHDT, CDR2 YNNKEL (reference sequence). The V segment lost 4 bases and the J segment 0 bases; nucleotides outside the gene matches: 2. CDR3 DNA: TGTGCCAGCAGCCGAGGGACAGGTAGCAATCAGCCCCAGCATTTT. It translates to CASSRGTGSNQPQHF.

This clone has only one observation. The chain couples TRBV5-6 to TRBJ1-6; TRBD1 matches at 8 bases. J gave up 4 bases and V 4 bases, and 4 bases lay outside the gene matches. Germline V CDR1 and CDR2: SGHDT, YYEEEE. The CDR3 has 15 residues. As DNA, the CDR3 is TGTGCCAGCAGCACCGGGACAGGATATAATTCACCCCTCCACTTT. Translating it yields CASSTGTGYNSPLHF.

V gene TRBV6-5 combines with J gene TRBJ1-1; TRBD1 agrees at 8 bases. J was trimmed by 1 base and V by 4 bases; bases with no gene match: 5. This CDR3 is built from 15 residues. CDR1 is MNHEY and CDR2 is SVGAGI in the germline V gene. CDR3 coding DNA: TGTGCCAGCAGTTGGACCGGGACAGGGAACACTGAAGCTTTCTTT. Translating gives CASSWTGTGNTEAFF.

J is TRBJ2-7 and V is TRBV19; 9 nucleotides align to TRBD1. The CDR3 is 17 amino acids. In germline, CDR1 is LNHDA, CDR2 SQIVND (reference sequence). Trimming cost V 4 bases and J 4 bases; bases outside gene matches: 14. In DNA, the CDR3 is TGTGCCAGTAGTACCTACTGGGCATCGACAGGGGGGTACGAGCAGTACTTC. Its protein is CASSTYWASTGGYEQYF.

This chain links TRBV18 with TRBJ2-1; 11 nucleotides agree with TRBD2. The J segment lost 7 bases and the V segment lost 5 bases, leaving 16 bases of the junction unmatched. CDR3 length: 18 amino acids. The germline V gene has CDR1 KGHSH and CDR2 LQKENI. As DNA, the CDR3 is TGTGCCAGCTCATCCCCGTTGATTAGCGGGAGGGCCTTGAATGAGCAGTTCTTC. The encoded protein is CASSSPLISGRALNEQFF.

J is TRBJ1-6 and V is TRBV9, with D perhaps TRBD1 (5 bases). The V and J ends lost 3 bases and 4 bases respectively, with 17 bases between them. This CDR3 has 17 amino acids. Germline-derived CDR1 and CDR2 are SGDLS and YYNGEE. CDR3 residues: CASSAWGGTSYNSPLHF. In DNA form, the CDR3 reads TGTGCCAGCAGCGCATGGGGCGGAACGTCGTATAATTCACCCCTCCACTTT.

The V gene is TRBV18, the J gene TRBJ2-5; D perhaps matches TRBD2 (6 bases). Trimming stripped 0 bases from V and 7 bases from J, with 6 bases between. The CDR3 totals 12 residues. The germline gives CDR1 KGHSH, CDR2 LQKENI. As DNA, the CDR3 is TGTGCCAGCTCACCACCGGGGGGGACCCAGTACTTC. It is translated as CASSPPGGTQYF.